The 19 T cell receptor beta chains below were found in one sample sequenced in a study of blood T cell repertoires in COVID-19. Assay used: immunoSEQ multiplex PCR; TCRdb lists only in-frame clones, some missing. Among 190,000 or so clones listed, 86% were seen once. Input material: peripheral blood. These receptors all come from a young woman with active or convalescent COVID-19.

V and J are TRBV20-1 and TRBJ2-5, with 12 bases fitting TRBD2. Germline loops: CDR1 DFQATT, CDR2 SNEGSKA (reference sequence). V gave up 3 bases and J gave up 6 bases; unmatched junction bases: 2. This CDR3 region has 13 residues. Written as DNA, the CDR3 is TGCAGTGCTAGTACTAGCGGGGGGCAGACCCAGTACTTC. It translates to CSASTSGGQTQYF.

The CDR3 sequence is CASSPGTGGVGNTIYF. In nucleotides, the CDR3 is TGTGCCAGCAGCCCCGGGACAGGGGGCGTCGGAAACACCATATATTTT. The genes are TRBV27 and TRBJ1-3; 12 bases are shared with TRBD1. Germline CDR1 and CDR2: MNHEY and SMNVEV (reference sequence). The V and J ends lost 6 bases and 4 bases, in that order; junction bases with no gene match: 7. This CDR3 spans 16 amino acids.

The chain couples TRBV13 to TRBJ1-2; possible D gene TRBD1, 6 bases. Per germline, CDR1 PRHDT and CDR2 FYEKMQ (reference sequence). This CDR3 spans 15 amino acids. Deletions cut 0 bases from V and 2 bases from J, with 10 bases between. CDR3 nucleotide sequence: TGTGCCAGCAGCTTAGGCCAAACAGGGAACTATGGCTACACCTTC. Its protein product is CASSLGQTGNYGYTF.

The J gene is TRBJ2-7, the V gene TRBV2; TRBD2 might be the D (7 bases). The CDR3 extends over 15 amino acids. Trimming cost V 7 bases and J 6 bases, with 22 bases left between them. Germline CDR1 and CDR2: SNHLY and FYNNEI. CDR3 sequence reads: CASKPGIEGGFEQYF. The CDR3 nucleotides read TGTGCCAGCAAACCGGGAATCGAGGGGGGGTTCGAGCAGTACTTC. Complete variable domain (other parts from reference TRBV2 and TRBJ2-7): EPEVTQTPSHQVTQMGQEVILRCVPISNHLYFYWYRQILGQKVEFLVSFYNNEISEKSEIFDDQFSVERPDGSNFTLKIRSTKLEDSAMYFCASKPGIEGGFEQYFGPGTRLTVT.

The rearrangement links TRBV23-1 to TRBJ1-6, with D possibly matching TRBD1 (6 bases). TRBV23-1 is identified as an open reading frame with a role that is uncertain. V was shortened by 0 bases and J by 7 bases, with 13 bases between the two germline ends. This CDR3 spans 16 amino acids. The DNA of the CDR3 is TGCGCCAGCAGTCAATCGTCAGGGGTCGGGAATTCACCCCTCCACTTT. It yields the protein CASSQSSGVGNSPLHF.

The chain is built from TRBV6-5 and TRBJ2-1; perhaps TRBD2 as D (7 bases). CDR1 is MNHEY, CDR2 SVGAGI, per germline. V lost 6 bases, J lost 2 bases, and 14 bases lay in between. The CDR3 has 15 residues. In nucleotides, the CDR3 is TGTGCCAGCAGCCGCGAGGGGGGGGCCTACAATGAGCAGTTCTTC. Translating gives CASSREGGAYNEQFF.

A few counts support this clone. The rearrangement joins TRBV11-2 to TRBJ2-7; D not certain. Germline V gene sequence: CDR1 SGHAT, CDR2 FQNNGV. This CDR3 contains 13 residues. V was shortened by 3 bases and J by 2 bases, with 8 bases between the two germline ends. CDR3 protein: CASSFPAAYEQYF. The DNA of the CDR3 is TGTGCCAGCAGCTTTCCGGCGGCCTACGAGCAGTACTTC.

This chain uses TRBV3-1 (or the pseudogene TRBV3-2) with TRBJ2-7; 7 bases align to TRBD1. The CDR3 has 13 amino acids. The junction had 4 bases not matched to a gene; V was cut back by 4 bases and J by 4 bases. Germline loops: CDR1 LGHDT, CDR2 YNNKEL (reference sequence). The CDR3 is CASSRSTGYEQYF. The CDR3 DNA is TGTGCCAGCAGCCGCTCGACAGGGTACGAGCAGTACTTC.

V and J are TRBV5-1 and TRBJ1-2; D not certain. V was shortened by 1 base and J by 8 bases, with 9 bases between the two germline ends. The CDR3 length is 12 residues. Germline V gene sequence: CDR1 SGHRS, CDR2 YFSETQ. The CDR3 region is CASSLSQVGYTF. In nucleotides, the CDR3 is TGCGCCAGCAGCTTGAGTCAGGTCGGCTACACCTTC.

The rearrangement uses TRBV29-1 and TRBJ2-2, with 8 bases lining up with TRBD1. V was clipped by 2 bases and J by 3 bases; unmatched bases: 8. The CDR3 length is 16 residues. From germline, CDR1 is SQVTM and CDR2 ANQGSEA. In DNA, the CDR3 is TGCAGCGTTGAATCCCGACAGGGGATCTACACCGGGGAGCTGTTTTTT. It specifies CSVESRQGIYTGELFF.

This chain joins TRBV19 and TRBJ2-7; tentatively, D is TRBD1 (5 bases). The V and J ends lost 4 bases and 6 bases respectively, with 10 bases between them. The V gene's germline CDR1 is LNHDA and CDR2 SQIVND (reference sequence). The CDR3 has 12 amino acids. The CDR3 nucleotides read TGTGCCAGTAGTACCTCAGGGCCCGAGCAGTACTTC. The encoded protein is CASSTSGPEQYF.

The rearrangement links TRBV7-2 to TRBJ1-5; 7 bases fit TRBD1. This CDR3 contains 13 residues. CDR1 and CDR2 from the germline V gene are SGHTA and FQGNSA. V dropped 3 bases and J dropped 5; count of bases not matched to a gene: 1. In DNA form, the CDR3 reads TGTGCCAGCAGCTTCACAGGGGATCAGCCCCAGCATTTT. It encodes CASSFTGDQPQHF.

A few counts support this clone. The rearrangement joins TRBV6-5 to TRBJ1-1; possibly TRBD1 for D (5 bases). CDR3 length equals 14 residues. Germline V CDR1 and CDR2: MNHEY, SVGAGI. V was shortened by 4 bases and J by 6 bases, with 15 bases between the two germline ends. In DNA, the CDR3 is TGTGCCAGCAGTTCCATGGGGGGAAAGGCTGAAGCTTTCTTT. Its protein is CASSSMGGKAEAFF.

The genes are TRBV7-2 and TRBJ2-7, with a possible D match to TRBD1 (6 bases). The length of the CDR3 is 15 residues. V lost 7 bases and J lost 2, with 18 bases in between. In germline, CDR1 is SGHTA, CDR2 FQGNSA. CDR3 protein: CASNRGWQPTYEQYF. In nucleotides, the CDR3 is TGTGCCAGCAATAGGGGGTGGCAGCCCACCTACGAGCAGTACTTC.

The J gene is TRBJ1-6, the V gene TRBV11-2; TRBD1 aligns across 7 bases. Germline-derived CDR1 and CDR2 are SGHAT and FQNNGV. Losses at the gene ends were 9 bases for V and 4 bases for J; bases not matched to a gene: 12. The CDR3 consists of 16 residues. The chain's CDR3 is CASSPGGTGYNSPLHF. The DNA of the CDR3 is TGTGCCAGTTCTCCAGGGGGAACGGGGTATAATTCACCCCTCCACTTT.

This CDR3 is CASSFGGALDEQYF. The CDR3 bases are TGCGCCAGCAGCTTTGGAGGGGCCCTCGACGAGCAGTACTTC. V usage is TRBV5-1 and J usage is TRBJ2-7, with a tentative D call TRBD2 (6 bases). The V end lost 2 bases, the J end lost 5 bases, and 14 bases lay between the germline ends. The CDR3 sequence is 14 residues long. CDR1 and CDR2 from the germline V gene are SGHRS and YFSETQ. Supplemented by reference TRBV5-1 and TRBJ2-7, the full variable domain reads KAGVTQTPRYLIKTRGQQVTLSCSPISGHRSVSWYQQTPGQGLQFLFEYFSETQRNKGNFPGRFSGRQFSNSRSEMNVSTLELGDSALYLCASSFGGALDEQYFGPGTRLTVT.

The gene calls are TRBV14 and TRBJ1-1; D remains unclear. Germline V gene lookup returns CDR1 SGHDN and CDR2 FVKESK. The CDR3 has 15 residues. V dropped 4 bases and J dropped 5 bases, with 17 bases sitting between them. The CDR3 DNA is TGTGCCAGCAGCCTCAGAGGCGTTAGGAGGACTGAAGCTTTCTTT. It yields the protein CASSLRGVRRTEAFF.

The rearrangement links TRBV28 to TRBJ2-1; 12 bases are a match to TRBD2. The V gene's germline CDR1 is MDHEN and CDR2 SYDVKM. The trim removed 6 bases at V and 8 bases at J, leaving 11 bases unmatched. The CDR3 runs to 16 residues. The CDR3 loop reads CASRGLTSGSRDEQFF. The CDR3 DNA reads TGTGCCAGCAGAGGTCTGACTAGCGGGAGTAGGGATGAGCAGTTCTTC.

In DNA, the CDR3 is TGTGCCAGCAGCTTAGCGGGAGCCACAGATACGCAGTATTTT. As protein: CASSLAGATDTQYF. The chain combines TRBV13 with TRBJ2-3, with D possibly TRBD2 on 6 matching bases. Looked up from germline, CDR1 is PRHDT and CDR2 is FYEKMQ (reference sequence). This CDR3 contains 14 residues. Trimming took 1 base from V and 2 from J, leaving 7 bases between them.